The sequence of this T cell receptor beta chain was determined in a study of cytomegalovirus exposure and HLA in healthy donors. The study's findings and limits: HLA restriction was apparent for most CMV-associated TCR beta chains in a later analysis. Earlier findings revealed that most TCR beta V segments proved productive either about 87% or about 30% of the time.

About this clone: Its cognate antigen is unknown.

This cohort consisted of healthy bone marrow donors. Researchers ran the PCR with 60 Vbeta and 13 Jbeta primers. Produced via immunoSEQ multiplex PCR; TCRdb's table is partial and in-frame only. The sample has 150,000 to 200,000 clones; about 80% are singletons. CDR1 is SGHRS and CDR2 is YFSETQ in the germline V gene. The CDR3 extends over 15 amino acids. V lost 5 bases to trimming and J lost 4 bases; unmatched junction nucleotides: 7. The sample consisted of PBMCs. This chain uses TRBV5-1 with TRBJ2-2, with 8 nucleotides matching TRBD1. The TCR sequence derives from a woman in her thirties or forties in good health and CMV-seronegative. CDR3 nucleotides: TGCGCCAGCAGGCCAGACAGGGGAGGCACCGGGGAGCTGTTTTTT. This sequence encodes CASRPDRGGTGELFF.